These T cell receptor beta chains were read from a single sample in a study of blood T cell repertoires in COVID-19. TCRdb's copy holds only in-frame clones and misses some; the assay was immunoSEQ multiplex PCR. The sample contains about 230,000 clones, over 75% of which appear only once. Sequenced material: peripheral blood. Receptors originate from a man over 45 with COVID-19, enrolled during active disease. CDR3s include the opening cysteine and the closing phenylalanine or tryptophan. D genes are given only for firm matches. Only some rows state a clone size, as once, few, many or a class for expanded clones.

TRBV20-1	TRBJ2-1	.	TRBD2	14	TGCAGTGCTAGTATGTCTAGCGGGAGAAGTGAGCAGTTCTTC	CSASMSSGRSEQFF
TRBV14	TRBJ2-7	.	.	16	TGTGCCAGCAGCCAAGATCTTCCGCCAGGGGGGCACGAGCAGTACTTC	CASSQDLPPGGHEQYF
TRBV27	TRBJ1-2	.	TRBD1	16	TGTGCCAGCAGTTTAAGGCACAGGGGTGCTAACTATGGCTACACCTTC	CASSLRHRGANYGYTF
TRBV5-1	TRBJ2-3	.	TRBD2	16	TGCGCCAGCAGCTTGGCCTCGATAGCGGGAGGAGACACGCAGTATTTT	CASSLASIAGGDTQYF
TRBV7-2	TRBJ2-1	.	TRBD2	13	TGTGCCAGCAGCTTTATCGAGCGGGGAGAGCAGTTCTTC	CASSFIERGEQFF
TRBV28	TRBJ1-2	few	TRBD1	12	TGTGCCAGCAGCAGGACAGGGGTTGGCTACACCTTC	CASSRTGVGYTF
TRBV6-4	TRBJ1-1	.	.	14	TGTGCCAGCAGTGACTCGATGCGGGCCACTGAAGCTTTCTTT	CASSDSMRATEAFF
TRBV7-6	TRBJ1-1	.	.	15	TGTGCCAGCAGCCCTCCAAGGAGGGGGAACACTGAAGCTTTCTTT	CASSPPRRGNTEAFF
TRBV5-4	TRBJ2-1	.	TRBD2	15	TGTGCCAGCAGCTTGGATTTAGCGGGGGCATATGAGCAGTTCTTC	CASSLDLAGAYEQFF
TRBV29-1	TRBJ1-1	.	.	13	TGCAGCGTTGAAGGGGCCGGGGGAACTGAAGCTTTCTTT	CSVEGAGGTEAFF
TRBV9	TRBJ2-1	.	.	11	TGTGCCAGCAGCTCCAGTTCTGAGCAGTTCTTC	CASSSSSEQFF
TRBV30	TRBJ2-3	.	.	12	TGTGCCTGGAGTCGCGCGGTAGATACGCAGTATTTT	CAWSRAVDTQYF
TRBV19	TRBJ2-3	.	TRBD2	15	TGTGCCAGTAGCGAGCGGGGGCTCAGCACAGATACGCAGTATTTT	CASSERGLSTDTQYF
TRBV19	TRBJ2-1	once	.	12	TGTGCCAGTAGTCGCTCCTACAATGAGCAGTTCTTC	CASSRSYNEQFF
TRBV15	TRBJ1-2	.	TRBD1	14	TGTGCCACCAGCAGAGGTACAGGGGTAGATGGCTACACCTTC	CATSRGTGVDGYTF
TRBV28	TRBJ2-1	.	.	16	TGTGCCAGCAGTTCCCCCCCTCCCGGGACAATTAATGAGCAGTTCTTC	CASSSPPPGTINEQFF
TRBV6-1	TRBJ2-7	.	.	12	TGTGCCAGCAGTGAACGGGGCTACGAGCAGTACTTC	CASSERGYEQYF
TRBV6-5	TRBJ1-4	.	.	15	TGTGCCAGCAGTCCCTCAGGGGCCACTGGTGAAAAACTGTTTTTT	CASSPSGATGEKLFF
TRBV10-3	TRBJ1-4	.	TRBD1	17	TGTGCCATCAGTGTAGCCCCACAGGGGGCGGCGAATGAAAAACTGTTTTTT	CAISVAPQGAANEKLFF
TRBV30	TRBJ1-2	once	TRBD1	13	TGTGCCTGGAGTACCCGGACAGGGGTTGGCTACACCTTC	CAWSTRTGVGYTF
TRBV10-3	TRBJ1-2	.	.	14	TGTGCCATCAGCCCACAGGGATCGGGCTATGGCTACACCTTC	CAISPQGSGYGYTF
TRBV28	TRBJ1-2	.	.	14	TGTGCCAGCAGTCTTCGATCACAAAACTATGGCTACACCTTC	CASSLRSQNYGYTF
TRBV7-9	TRBJ2-2	.	TRBD2	17	TGTGCCAGCAGCTCCGGGACTAGCGGGTTCCGCGCCGGGGAGCTGTTTTTT	CASSSGTSGFRAGELFF
TRBV27	TRBJ2-1	.	TRBD2	14	TGTGCCAGCAGGCGGGAGAAGGCCCACAATGAGCAGTTCTTC	CASRREKAHNEQFF
TRBV5-4	TRBJ2-1	.	TRBD2	15	TGTGCCAGCAGCTTGAGGACTAGCGGGAGGAATGAGCAGTTCTTC	CASSLRTSGRNEQFF
TRBV2	TRBJ1-4	.	TRBD1	13	TGTGCCCGCGGGACAGGAGGCAATGAAAAACTGTTTTTT	CARGTGGNEKLFF
TRBV7-2	TRBJ2-3	.	.	13	TGTGCCAGCAGCTTAGTCGCGGAAGATACGCAGTATTTT	CASSLVAEDTQYF
TRBV14	TRBJ2-1	.	TRBD2	18	TGTGCCAGCAGCCCGGGACTAGCGGGGGGCGGTCTCTACAATGAGCAGTTCTTC	CASSPGLAGGGLYNEQFF
TRBV19	TRBJ1-1	few	.	14	TGTGCCAGTAGCCGGACAGCGGGGGACACTGAAGCTTTCTTT	CASSRTAGDTEAFF
TRBV4-3	TRBJ1-1	.	TRBD1	14	TGCGCCAGCAGCCATAGACAGGGGGACACTGAAGCTTTCTTT	CASSHRQGDTEAFF
TRBV6-6	TRBJ2-1	.	TRBD2	15	TGTGCCAGCGGTGAGCGGGGGGACGTGTTAGGTGAGCAGTTCTTC	CASGERGDVLGEQFF
TRBV6-5	TRBJ2-3	many	.	10	TGTGCCTCCAGGGCAGATACGCAGTATTTT	CASRADTQYF
TRBV5-4	TRBJ2-1	.	TRBD2	16	TGTGCCAGCAGCGCGGGGCGGGAGTCCTCCTACAATGAGCAGTTCTTC	CASSAGRESSYNEQFF
TRBV14	TRBJ2-1	.	.	13	TGTGCCAGCAGCAGATCCAGTTACAATGAGCAGTTCTTC	CASSRSSYNEQFF
TRBV10-3	TRBJ2-7	.	TRBD1	15	TGTGCCATCAGTGGACCGGGACAGCGTTCCTACGAGCAGTACTTC	CAISGPGQRSYEQYF
TRBV11-2	TRBJ2-2	.	.	15	TGTGCCAGCAGCTTAGAACCCGGCGGTGGCGGGGAGCTGTTTTTT	CASSLEPGGGGELFF
TRBV4-1	TRBJ2-7	.	.	13	TGCGCCAGCAGCCAATCATCCTCCTACGAGCAGTACTTC	CASSQSSSYEQYF
TRBV24-1	TRBJ1-1	once	.	15	TGTGCCACCAGTGACCCCCGGCAGGGCTCCACTGAAGCTTTCTTT	CATSDPRQGSTEAFF
TRBV4-2	TRBJ1-3	.	TRBD1	13	TGTGCCACGGGACAGGGGGTAGGAAACACCATATATTTT	CATGQGVGNTIYF
TRBV4-3	TRBJ1-4	.	.	19	TGCGCCAGCAGCCAAGATAGGGCCGGGACTGGAGCAACTAATGAAAAACTGTTTTTT	CASSQDRAGTGATNEKLFF
TRBV6-5	TRBJ2-3	.	TRBD2	14	TGTGCCAGCAAGGAGCGGGGGGGCCTTGATACGCAGTATTTT	CASKERGGLDTQYF
TRBV30	TRBJ2-5	.	TRBD2	16	TGTGCCTGGGGTGCCACCCAAGCGGGGGGGCAAGAGACCCAGTACTTC	CAWGATQAGGQETQYF